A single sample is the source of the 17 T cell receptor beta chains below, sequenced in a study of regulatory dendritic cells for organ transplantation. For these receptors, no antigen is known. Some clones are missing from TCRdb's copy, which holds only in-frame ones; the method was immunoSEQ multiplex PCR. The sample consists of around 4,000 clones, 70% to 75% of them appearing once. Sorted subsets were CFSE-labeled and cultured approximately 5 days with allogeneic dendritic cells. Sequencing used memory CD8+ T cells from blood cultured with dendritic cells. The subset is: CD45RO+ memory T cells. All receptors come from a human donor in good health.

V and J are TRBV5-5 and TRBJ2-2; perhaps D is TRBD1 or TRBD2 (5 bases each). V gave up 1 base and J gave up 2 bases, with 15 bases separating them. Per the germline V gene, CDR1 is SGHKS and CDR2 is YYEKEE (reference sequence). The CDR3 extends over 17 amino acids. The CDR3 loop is CASSLSGLETNTGELFF. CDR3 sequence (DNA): TGTGCCAGCAGCTTGTCGGGGCTAGAGACAAACACCGGGGAGCTGTTTTTT.

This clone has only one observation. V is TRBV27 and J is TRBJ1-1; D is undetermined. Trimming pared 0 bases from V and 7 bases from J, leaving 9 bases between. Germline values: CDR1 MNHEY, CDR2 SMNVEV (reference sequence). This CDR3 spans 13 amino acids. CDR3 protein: CASSLSTAVEAFF. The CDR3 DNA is TGTGCCAGCAGTTTATCTACGGCGGTTGAAGCTTTCTTT.

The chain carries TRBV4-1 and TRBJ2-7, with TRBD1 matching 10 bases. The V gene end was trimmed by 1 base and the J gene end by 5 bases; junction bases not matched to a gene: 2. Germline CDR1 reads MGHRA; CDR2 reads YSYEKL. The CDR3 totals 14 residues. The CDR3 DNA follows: TGCGCCAGCAGCCAAGGACAGGGGGCGGACGAGCAGTACTTC. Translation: CASSQGQGADEQYF.

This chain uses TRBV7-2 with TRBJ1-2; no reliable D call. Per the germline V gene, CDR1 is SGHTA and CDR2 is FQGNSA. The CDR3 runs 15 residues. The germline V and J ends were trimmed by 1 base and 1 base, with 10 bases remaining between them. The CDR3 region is CASSLEVLFNYGYTF. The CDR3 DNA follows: TGTGCCAGCAGCTTAGAGGTCCTCTTTAACTATGGCTACACCTTC. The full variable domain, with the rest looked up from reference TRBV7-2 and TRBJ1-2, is GAGVSQSPSNKVTEKGKDVELRCDPISGHTALYWYRQSLGQGLEFLIYFQGNSAPDKSGLPSDRFSAERTGGSVSTLTIQRTQQEDSAVYLCASSLEVLFNYGYTFGSGTRLTVV.

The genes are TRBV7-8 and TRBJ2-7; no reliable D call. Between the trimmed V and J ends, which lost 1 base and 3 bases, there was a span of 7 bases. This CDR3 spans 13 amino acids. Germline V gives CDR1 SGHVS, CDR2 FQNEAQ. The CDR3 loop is CASSLGPGYEQYF. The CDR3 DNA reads TGTGCCAGCAGCTTAGGGCCAGGCTACGAGCAGTACTTC.

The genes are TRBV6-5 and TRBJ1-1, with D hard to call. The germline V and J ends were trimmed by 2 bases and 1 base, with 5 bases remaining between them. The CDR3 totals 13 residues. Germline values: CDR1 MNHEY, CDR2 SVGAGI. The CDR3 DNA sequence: TGTGCCAGCAGTTACAAGAGGAACACTGAAGCTTTCTTT. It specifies CASSYKRNTEAFF.

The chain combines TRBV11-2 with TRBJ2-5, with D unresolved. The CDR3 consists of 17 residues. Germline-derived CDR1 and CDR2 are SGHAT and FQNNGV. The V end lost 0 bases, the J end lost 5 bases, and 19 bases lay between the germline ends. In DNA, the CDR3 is TGTGCCAGCAGCTTAGATCGTGGATTAGCCGGTTGGGAGACCCAGTACTTC. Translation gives CASSLDRGLAGWETQYF.

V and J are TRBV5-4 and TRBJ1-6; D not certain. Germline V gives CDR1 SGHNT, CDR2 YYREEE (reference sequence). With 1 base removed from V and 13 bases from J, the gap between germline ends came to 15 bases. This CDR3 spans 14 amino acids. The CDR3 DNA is TGTGCCAGCAGCTTGTGGGGTCAGAGGGCTCCCCTCCACTTT. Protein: CASSLWGQRAPLHF.

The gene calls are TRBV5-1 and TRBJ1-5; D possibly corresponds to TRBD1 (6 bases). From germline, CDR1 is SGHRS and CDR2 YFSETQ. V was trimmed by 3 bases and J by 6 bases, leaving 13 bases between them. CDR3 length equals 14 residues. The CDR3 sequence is CASSSGGGGQPQHF. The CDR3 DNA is TGCGCCAGCAGCTCGGGGGGCGGGGGTCAGCCCCAGCATTTT.

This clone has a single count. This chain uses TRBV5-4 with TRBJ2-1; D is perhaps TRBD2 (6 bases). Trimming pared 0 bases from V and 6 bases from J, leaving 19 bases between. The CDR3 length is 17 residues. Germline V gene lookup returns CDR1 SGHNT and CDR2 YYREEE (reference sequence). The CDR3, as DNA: TGTGCCAGCAGCTTGGGCGGGGTGCTGGGCCCGTTCAATGAGCAGTTCTTC. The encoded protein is CASSLGGVLGPFNEQFF.

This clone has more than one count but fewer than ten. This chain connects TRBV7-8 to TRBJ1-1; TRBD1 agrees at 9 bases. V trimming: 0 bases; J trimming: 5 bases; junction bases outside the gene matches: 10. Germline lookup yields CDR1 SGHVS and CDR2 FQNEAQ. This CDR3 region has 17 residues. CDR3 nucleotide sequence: TGTGCCAGCAGCTTAGCGGGAGACAGGGGGAGAGATACTGAAGCTTTCTTT. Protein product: CASSLAGDRGRDTEAFF.

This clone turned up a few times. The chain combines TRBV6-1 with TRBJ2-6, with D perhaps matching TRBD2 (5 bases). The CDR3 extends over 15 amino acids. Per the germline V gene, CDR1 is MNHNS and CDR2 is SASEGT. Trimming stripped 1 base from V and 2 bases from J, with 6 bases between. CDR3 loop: CASSEGGTGANVLTF. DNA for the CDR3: TGTGCCAGCAGTGAAGGAGGGACTGGGGCCAACGTCCTGACTTTC.

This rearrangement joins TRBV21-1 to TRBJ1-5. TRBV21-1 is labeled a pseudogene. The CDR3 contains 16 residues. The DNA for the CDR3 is TGTGCCAGCAGCAACTTTTGGAGGTTAGGGCTGACACCCCAGCATTTT. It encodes CASSNFWRLGLTPQHF.

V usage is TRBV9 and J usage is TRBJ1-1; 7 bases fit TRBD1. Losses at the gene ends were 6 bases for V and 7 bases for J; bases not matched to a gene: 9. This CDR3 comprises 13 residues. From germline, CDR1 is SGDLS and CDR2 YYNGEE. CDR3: CASTEGAEGEAFF. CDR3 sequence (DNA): TGTGCCAGCACGGAGGGGGCGGAGGGTGAAGCTTTCTTT.

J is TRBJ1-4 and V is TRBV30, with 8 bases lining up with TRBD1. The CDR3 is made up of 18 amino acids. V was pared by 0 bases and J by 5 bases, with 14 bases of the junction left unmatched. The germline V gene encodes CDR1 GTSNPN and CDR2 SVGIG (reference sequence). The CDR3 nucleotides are TGTGCCTGGAGTGTACGTGTCCAAGTAGGACAGGGAAATGAAAAACTGTTTTTT. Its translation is CAWSVRVQVGQGNEKLFF.

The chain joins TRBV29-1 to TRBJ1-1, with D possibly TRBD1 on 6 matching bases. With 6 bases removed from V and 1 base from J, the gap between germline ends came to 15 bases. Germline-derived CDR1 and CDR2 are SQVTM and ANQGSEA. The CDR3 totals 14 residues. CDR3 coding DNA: TGCAGCGTCGCCCGGGGGGCCCGGAACACTGAAGCTTTCTTT. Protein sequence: CSVARGARNTEAFF.

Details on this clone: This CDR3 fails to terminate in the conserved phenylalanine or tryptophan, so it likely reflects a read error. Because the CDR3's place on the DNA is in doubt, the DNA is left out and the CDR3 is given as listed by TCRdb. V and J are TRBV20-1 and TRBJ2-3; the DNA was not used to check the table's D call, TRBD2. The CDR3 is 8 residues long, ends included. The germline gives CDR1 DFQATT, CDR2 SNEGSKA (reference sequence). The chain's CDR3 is CSAALAKL.